Listed below are T cell receptor beta chains from one sample, sequenced in a study of blood T cell repertoires in COVID-19. Sequenced by immunoSEQ multiplex PCR; TCRdb stores in-frame clones only, minus some. Among 60,000 to 90,000 clones, 84% were seen once, and the ten largest hold 3.5%. Sequencing used peripheral blood. All receptors derive from a man in his forties or fifties with acute or convalescent COVID-19. Both conserved end residues are part of each CDR3.

j_call	v_call	cdr3_aa
TRBJ2-7	TRBV7-5	CARSLDFEDRDHEQYF
TRBJ2-7	TRBV7-9	CASSSEGGPLEQYF
TRBJ2-3	TRBV4-1	CASSQPPGYTDTQYF
TRBJ2-3	TRBV11-2	CASRTRGAGDTQYF
TRBJ2-1	TRBV27	CASSTRQRSEQFF
TRBJ1-2	TRBV3-1/TRBV3-2	CASSLLNQASSDGYTF
TRBJ1-2	TRBV28	CASSFGSGDYGYTF
TRBJ2-7	TRBV6-5	CASSRTSAYEQYF
TRBJ2-3	TRBV28	CASIDRGFTDTQYF
TRBJ1-2	TRBV14	CASSRQGNLNYGYTF
TRBJ1-2	TRBV6-2/TRBV6-3	CASSIPGKAGRYYGYTF
TRBJ2-3	TRBV3-1/TRBV3-2	CASSQSGTDTQYF
TRBJ2-1	TRBV6-9	CASSRQAVVGLAGRLGDNEQFF
TRBJ1-6	TRBV9	CASSVGGGGNSPLHF
TRBJ2-1	TRBV6-5	CASSGAPGVNEQFF
TRBJ1-3	TRBV30	CAWTGGFSGNTIYF
TRBJ1-2	TRBV11-3	CASSPGGQGNRLNGYTF
TRBJ2-1	TRBV18	CASSPRAGGGDTGNEQFF
TRBJ1-5	TRBV4-1	CASSQVLGHQPQHF
TRBJ2-2	TRBV30	CGGGQASYTGELFF
TRBJ2-1	TRBV12-3/TRBV12-4	CASSLARYNEQFF
TRBJ2-2	TRBV4-3	CASSQDLGSGTGELFF
TRBJ1-4	TRBV25-1	CASSGQGQGSNEKLFF